This TCR beta chain was found in a study of cytotoxic CD8 clonotypes in ibrutinib-treated CLL. Study at large: Patients: roughly ten relapsed/refractory, some 15 treatment-naive, some 18 IGHV unmutated.

The planned depth of sequencing spanned 1 in 200,000 to 1 in 1 million T cells. Data came from immunoSEQ multiplex PCR; TCRdb stores just in-frame clones and leaves some out. The sample shows under 50,000 clones, 65% to 70% of them seen only once. Germline assignment: CDR1 SNHLY and CDR2 FYNNEI. The CDR3 extends over 14 amino acids. V lost 6 bases and J lost 7; bases outside the gene matches: 9. General study points: Public clonotypes were uncommon and contracted or stayed stable on treatment.

Concerning this clone itself: Its antigen is not identified.

The source is a human donor with chronic lymphocytic leukemia. The sample was PBMCs, taken at disease progression, from a patient treated with ibrutinib. V usage is TRBV2 and J usage is TRBJ1-1; 9 nucleotides line up with TRBD1. This CDR3 is CASRPGTGKDEAFF. DNA of the CDR3: TGTGCCAGCAGACCCGGGACAGGGAAGGATGAAGCTTTCTTT.